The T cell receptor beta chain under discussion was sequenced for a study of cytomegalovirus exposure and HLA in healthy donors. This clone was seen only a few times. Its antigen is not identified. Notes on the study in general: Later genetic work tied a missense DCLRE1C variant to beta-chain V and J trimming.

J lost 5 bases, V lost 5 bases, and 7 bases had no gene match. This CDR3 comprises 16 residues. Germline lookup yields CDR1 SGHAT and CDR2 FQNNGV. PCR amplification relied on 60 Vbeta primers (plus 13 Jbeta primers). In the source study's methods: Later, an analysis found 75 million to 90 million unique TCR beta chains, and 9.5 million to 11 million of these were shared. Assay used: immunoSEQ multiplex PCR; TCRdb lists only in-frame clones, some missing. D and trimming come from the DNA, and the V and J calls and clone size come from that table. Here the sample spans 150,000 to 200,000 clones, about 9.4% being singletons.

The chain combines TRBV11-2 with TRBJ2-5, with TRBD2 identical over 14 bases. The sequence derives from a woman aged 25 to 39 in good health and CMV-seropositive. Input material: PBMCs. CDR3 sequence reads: CASSTRGLAGVETQYF. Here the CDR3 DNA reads TGTGCCAGCAGCACTCGGGGACTAGCGGGAGTGGAGACCCAGTACTTC.